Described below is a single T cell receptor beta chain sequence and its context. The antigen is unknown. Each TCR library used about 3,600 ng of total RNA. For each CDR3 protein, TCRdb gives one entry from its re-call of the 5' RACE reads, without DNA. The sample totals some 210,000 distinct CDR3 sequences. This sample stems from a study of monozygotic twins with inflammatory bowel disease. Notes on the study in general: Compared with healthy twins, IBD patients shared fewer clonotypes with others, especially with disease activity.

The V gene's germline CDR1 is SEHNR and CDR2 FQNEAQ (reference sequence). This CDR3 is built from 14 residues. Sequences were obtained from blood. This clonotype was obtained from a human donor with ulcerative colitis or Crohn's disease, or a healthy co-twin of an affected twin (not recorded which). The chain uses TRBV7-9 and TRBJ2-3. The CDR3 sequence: CASSLGLGSDTQYF.